Each of the 3 T cell receptor beta chains below was sequenced from the same sample in a study of blood T cell repertoires in COVID-19. Sequenced by immunoSEQ multiplex PCR; TCRdb stores in-frame clones only, minus some. Among roughly 330,000 clones listed, around 87% were seen once. Source material: PBMCs or T cells enriched from blood (not recorded which). Receptors were obtained from a woman in her 30s who had recovered from COVID-19.

The chain combines TRBV7-2 with TRBJ2-3; 10 bases fit TRBD2. CDR3 length equals 16 residues. V shed 1 base, J shed 5 bases, and the junction held 6 bases outside the gene matches. Germline-derived CDR1 and CDR2 are SGHTA and FQGNSA. For the CDR3, the DNA is TGTGCCAGCAGCTTAGGAGCGGGGGGGCCAAGAGATACGCAGTATTTT. It specifies CASSLGAGGPRDTQYF.

V is TRBV5-1 and J is TRBJ2-1; TRBD2 aligns across 9 bases. Trimming removed 0 bases from V and 0 bases from J; junction bases left unmatched: 7. The germline CDR1 and CDR2 sequences are SGHRS and YFSETQ. This CDR3 region has 18 residues. CDR3 in amino acids: CASSLASGGTSSYNEQFF. In nucleotides, the CDR3 is TGCGCCAGCAGCTTGGCCAGCGGGGGGACCAGCTCCTACAATGAGCAGTTCTTC.

V usage is TRBV21-1 and J usage is TRBJ1-4. TRBV21-1 is noted as a pseudogene. The CDR3 covers 12 residues. As DNA, the CDR3 is TGTGCCAGCAGGGGAGGTCGGGACCCGGTTTCCTTT. Translating it yields CASRGGRDPVSF.